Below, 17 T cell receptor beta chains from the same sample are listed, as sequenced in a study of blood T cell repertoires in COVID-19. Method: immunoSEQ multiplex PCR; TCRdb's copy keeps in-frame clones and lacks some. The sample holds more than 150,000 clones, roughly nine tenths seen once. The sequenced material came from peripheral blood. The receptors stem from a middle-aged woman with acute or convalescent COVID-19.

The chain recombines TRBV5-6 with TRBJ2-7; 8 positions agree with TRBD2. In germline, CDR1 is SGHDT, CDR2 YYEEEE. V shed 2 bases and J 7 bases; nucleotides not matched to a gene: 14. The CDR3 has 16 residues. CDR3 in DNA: TGTGCCAGCAGCTTTGGGGCTAGCGGCCGGGGGGGGGAGCAGTACTTC. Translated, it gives CASSFGASGRGGEQYF.

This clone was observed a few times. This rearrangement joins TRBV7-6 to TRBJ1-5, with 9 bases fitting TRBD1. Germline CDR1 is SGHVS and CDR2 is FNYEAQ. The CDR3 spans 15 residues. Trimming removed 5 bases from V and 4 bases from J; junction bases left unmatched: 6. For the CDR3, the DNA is TGTGCCAGCAGCGCCCGGACAGGGGTAAATCAGCCCCAGCATTTT. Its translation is CASSARTGVNQPQHF.

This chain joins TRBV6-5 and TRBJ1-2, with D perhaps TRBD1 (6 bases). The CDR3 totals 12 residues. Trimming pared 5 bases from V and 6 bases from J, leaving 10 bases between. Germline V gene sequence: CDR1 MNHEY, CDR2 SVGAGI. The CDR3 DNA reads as TGTGCCAGCAGTAGACAGGATCATGGCTACACCTTC. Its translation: CASSRQDHGYTF.

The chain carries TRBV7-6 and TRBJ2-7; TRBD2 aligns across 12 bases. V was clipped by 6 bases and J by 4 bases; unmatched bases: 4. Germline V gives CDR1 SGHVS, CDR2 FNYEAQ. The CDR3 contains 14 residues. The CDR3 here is CASRSGLAGYEQYF. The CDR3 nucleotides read TGTGCCAGCAGGAGTGGACTAGCGGGGTACGAGCAGTACTTC.

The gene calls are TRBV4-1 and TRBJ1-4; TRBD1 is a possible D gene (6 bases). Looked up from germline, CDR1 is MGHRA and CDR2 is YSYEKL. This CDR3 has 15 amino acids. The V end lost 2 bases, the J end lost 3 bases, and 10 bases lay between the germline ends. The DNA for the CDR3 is TGCGCCAGCAGCCAAATCCGGACAGCTAATGAAAAACTGTTTTTT. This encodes CASSQIRTANEKLFF.

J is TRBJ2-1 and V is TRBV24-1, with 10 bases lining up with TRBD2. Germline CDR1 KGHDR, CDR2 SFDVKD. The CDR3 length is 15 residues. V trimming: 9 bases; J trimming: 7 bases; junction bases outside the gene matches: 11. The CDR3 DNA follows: TGTGCCACCGGGCCTAGCGGGAGAGACTGGAATGAGCAGTTCTTC. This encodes CATGPSGRDWNEQFF.

CDR3 protein: CATEDRRNEAFF. CDR3 nucleotides: TGTGCCACCGAGGACAGACGAAATGAAGCTTTCTTT. V usage is TRBV28 and J usage is TRBJ1-1, with a possible D match to TRBD1 (6 bases). This CDR3 has 12 residues. The V gene's germline CDR1 is MDHEN and CDR2 SYDVKM. Trimming took off 10 bases at V and 7 bases at J, with 16 bases between the two ends.

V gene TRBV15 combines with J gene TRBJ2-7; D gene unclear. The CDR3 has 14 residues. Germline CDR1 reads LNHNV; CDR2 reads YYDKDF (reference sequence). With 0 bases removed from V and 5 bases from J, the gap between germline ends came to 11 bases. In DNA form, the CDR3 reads TGTGCCACCAGCAGAGATCTTGGCCCAAACGAGCAGTACTTC. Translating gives CATSRDLGPNEQYF.

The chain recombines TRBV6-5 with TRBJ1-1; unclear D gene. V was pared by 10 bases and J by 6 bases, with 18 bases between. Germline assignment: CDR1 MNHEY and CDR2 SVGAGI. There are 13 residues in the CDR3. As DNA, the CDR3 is TGTGCCATTGGACTCTCACTGTTCGCTGAAGCTTTCTTT. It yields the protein CAIGLSLFAEAFF.

CDR3 nucleotide sequence: TGCGCCAGCAGCTTACAGGGGTTTAGCACAGATACGCAGTATTTT. Amino acids: CASSLQGFSTDTQYF. This rearrangement joins TRBV5-1 to TRBJ2-3, with 7 bases fitting TRBD1. V trimming: 2 bases; J trimming: 0 bases; junction bases outside the gene matches: 3. CDR3 length: 15 residues. The V gene's germline CDR1 is SGHRS and CDR2 YFSETQ.

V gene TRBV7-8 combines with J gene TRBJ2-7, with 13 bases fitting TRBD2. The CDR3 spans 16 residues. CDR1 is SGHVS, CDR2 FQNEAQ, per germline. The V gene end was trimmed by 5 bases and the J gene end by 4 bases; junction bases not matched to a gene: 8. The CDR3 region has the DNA TGTGCCAGCAGCCCAACACAGACTAGCGGGAGGTACGAGCAGTACTTC. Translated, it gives CASSPTQTSGRYEQYF.

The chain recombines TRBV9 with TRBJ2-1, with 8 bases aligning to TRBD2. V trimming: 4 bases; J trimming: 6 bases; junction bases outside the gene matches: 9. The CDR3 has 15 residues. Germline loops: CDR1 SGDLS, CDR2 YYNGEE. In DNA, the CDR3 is TGTGCCAGCAGCTTACGAGCGGGAGTGGGCAATGAGCAGTTCTTC. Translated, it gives CASSLRAGVGNEQFF.

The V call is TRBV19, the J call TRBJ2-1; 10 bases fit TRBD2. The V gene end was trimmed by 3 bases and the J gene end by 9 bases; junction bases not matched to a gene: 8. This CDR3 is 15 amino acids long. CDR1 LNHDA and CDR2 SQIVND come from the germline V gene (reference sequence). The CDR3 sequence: CASSIQAGGLIEQFF. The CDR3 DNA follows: TGTGCCAGTAGTATCCAAGCGGGAGGGTTGATTGAGCAGTTCTTC. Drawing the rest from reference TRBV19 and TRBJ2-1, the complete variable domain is DGGITQSPKYLFRKEGQNVTLSCEQNLNHDAMYWYRQDPGQGLRLIYYSQIVNDFQKGDIAEGYSVSREKKESFPLTVTSAQKNPTAFYLCASSIQAGGLIEQFFGPGTRLTVL.

The DNA for the CDR3 is TGTGCCATCAGCGAGGACAGGGTCACTGAAGCTTTCTTT. This gives the protein CAISEDRVTEAFF. The J gene is TRBJ1-1, the V gene TRBV10-3, with TRBD1 matching 8 bases. The CDR3 totals 13 residues. Germline CDR1 and CDR2: ENHRY and SYGVKD. V gave up 6 bases and J gave up 4 bases; unmatched junction bases: 4.

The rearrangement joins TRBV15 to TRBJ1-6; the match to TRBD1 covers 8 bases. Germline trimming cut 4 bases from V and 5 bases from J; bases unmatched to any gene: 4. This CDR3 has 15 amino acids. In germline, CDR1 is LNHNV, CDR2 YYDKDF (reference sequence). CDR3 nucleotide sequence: TGTGCCACCAGCACCAAGACAGGGGATAATTCACCCCTCCACTTT. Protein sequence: CATSTKTGDNSPLHF.

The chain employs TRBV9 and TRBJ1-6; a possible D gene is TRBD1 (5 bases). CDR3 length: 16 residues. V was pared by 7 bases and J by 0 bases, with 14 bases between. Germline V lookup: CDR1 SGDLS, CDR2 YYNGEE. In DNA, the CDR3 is TGTGCCAGCGGTAATCGGAGGGGCTCCTATAATTCACCCCTCCACTTT. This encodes CASGNRRGSYNSPLHF.

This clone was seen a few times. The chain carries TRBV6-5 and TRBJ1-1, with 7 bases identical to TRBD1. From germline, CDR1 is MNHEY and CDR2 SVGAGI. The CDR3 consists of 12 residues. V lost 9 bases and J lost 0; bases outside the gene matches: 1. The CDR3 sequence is CASDRVNTEAFF. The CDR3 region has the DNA TGTGCCAGTGACAGGGTGAACACTGAAGCTTTCTTT.